The 9 T cell receptor beta chains listed next were all sequenced from one sample in a study of blood T cells in healthy people across ages (dated by TCRdb to about 2015). Library preparation was by 5' RACE. For sequencing, an Illumina HiSeq 2500 was employed. A second PCR of roughly 6 to 12 cycles was run with a J-beta primer mix and a sample-barcoded 5' primer. TCRdb handled the public reads itself, with Q25 trimming in fastp and clone calling in MiXCR, and kept productive beta chains. Each record represents a unique CDR3 protein, reported with the most common genes and DNA among its rows. This sample has about 2 million distinct CDR3 sequences in its table, and about 50% of those were observed once. Jointly, the top ten make up roughly 2% of the sample. The specimen sequenced was blood. These receptors all come from a woman aged 40-49 years in good health.

The table lists this clonotype with a few counts. The chain is built from TRBV4-3 and TRBJ2-1; D remains ambiguous. The ends were cut back, 0 bases at V and 7 bases at J, with 7 bases in the middle. This CDR3 has 13 amino acids. Germline V gene data show CDR1 as LGHNA and CDR2 as YSLEER. CDR3 sequence (DNA): TGCGCCAGCAGCCAAGATGGTTGGAATGAGCAGTTCTTC. It is translated as CASSQDGWNEQFF.

CDR3 coding DNA: TGCGCCAGCAGCCATGGGAGGGGGCTTCATCATAAAAGGTCATCACCCCTCCACTTT. Translated: CASSHGRGLHHKRSSPLHF. The V gene is TRBV4-3, the J gene TRBJ1-6; 7 bases fit TRBD1. Germline-derived CDR1 and CDR2 are LGHNA and YSLEER. CDR3 length: 19 amino acids. V shed 3 bases, J shed 10 bases, and the junction held 21 bases outside the gene matches.

This clonotype was detected a few times. The chain is built from TRBV20-1 and TRBJ2-4; 13 positions match TRBD2. Losses at the gene ends were 2 bases for V and 5 bases for J; bases not matched to a gene: 3. Germline CDR1 DFQATT, CDR2 SNEGSKA (reference sequence). CDR3 length: 15 residues. DNA of the CDR3: TGCAGTGCTAGAAGGACTAGCGGGGGCCAAAACATTCAGTACTTC. Protein sequence: CSARRTSGGQNIQYF.

This clonotype occurred once. The chain couples TRBV7-9 to TRBJ2-3; D tentatively fits TRBD1 or TRBD2 (6 bases each). Germline-derived CDR1 and CDR2 are SEHNR and FQNEAQ (reference sequence). The ends were cut back, 5 bases at V and 11 bases at J, with 23 bases in the middle. The CDR3 is made up of 15 amino acids. CDR3 DNA: TGTGCCAGCAGCCCCCCGACAGGAGGGTTCAATGAGCAGTATTTT. As protein: CASSPPTGGFNEQYF.

This clonotype was observed a single time. This chain uses TRBV4-3 with TRBJ2-7, with a possible D match to TRBD2 (6 bases). TRBJ2-5 explains the end of the DNA better; the J call may be wrong. CDR1 is LGHNA, CDR2 YSLEER, per germline. CDR3 length: 15 residues. The CDR3 spells CASSQDAGPHETQYF. CDR3 DNA: TGCGCCAGCAGCCAAGATGCGGGACCCCATGAGACCCAGTACTTC.

CDR3 sequence: CAISEGRGNTDTQYF. The CDR3 nucleotides read TGTGCCATCAGTGAGGGACGGGGGAACACAGATACGCAGTATTTT. The chain carries TRBV10-3 and TRBJ2-3, with D possibly matching TRBD2 (6 bases). This CDR3 spans 15 amino acids. CDR1 ENHRY and CDR2 SYGVKD come from the germline V gene. V gave up 2 bases and J gave up 2 bases, with 11 bases separating them.

The chain is built from TRBV12-3 or TRBV12-4 and TRBJ2-3; weak D call: TRBD2 (6 bases). CDR3 length equals 15 residues. Trimming left V 4 bases short and J 2 bases short, with 13 bases between. The CDR3 DNA reads as TGTGCCAGCAGTTCACTAGCACCGTACACAGATACGCAGTATTTT. Its translation is CASSSLAPYTDTQYF.

This clonotype was picked up a small number of times. The chain joins TRBV5-1 to TRBJ2-5; 10 nucleotides line up with TRBD1. CDR3 length: 15 amino acids. The germline V gene encodes CDR1 SGHRS and CDR2 YFSETQ. J gave up 1 base and V 3 bases, and 3 bases lay outside the gene matches. The CDR3 coding sequence is TGCGCCAGCAGCTACGGGACAGGGGCCCAAGAGACCCAGTACTTC. Amino acids: CASSYGTGAQETQYF.

The CDR3 region is CASSEVGSGVLAKNIQYF. The CDR3 nucleotides are TGTGCCAGCAGTGAAGTGGGCTCAGGGGTACTGGCCAAAAACATTCAGTACTTC. The chain combines TRBV2 with TRBJ2-4; D is possibly TRBD1 (6 bases). The CDR3 spans 18 residues. V was cut by 1 base and J by 1 base, with 17 bases left in between. The germline V gene encodes CDR1 SNHLY and CDR2 FYNNEI.